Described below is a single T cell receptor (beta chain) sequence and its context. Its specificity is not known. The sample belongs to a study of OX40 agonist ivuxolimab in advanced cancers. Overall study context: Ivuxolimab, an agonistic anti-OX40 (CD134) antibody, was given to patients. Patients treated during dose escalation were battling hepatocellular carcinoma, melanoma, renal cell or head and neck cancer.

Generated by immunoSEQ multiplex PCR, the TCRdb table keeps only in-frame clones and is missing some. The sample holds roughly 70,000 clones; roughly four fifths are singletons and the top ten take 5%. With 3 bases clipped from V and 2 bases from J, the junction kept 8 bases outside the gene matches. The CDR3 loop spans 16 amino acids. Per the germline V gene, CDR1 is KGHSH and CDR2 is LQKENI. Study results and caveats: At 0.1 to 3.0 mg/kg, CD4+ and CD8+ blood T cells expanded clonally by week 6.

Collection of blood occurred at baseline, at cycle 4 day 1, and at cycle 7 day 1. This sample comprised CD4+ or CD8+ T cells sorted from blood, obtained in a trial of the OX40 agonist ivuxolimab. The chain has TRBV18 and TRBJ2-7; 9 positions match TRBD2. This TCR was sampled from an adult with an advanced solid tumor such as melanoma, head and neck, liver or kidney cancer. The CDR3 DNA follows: TGTGCCAGCTCACCCGACCTAGCGGGACACCCCTACGAGCAGTACTTC. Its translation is CASSPDLAGHPYEQYF. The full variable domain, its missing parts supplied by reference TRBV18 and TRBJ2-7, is NAGVMQNPRHLVRRRGQEARLRCSPMKGHSHVYWYRQLPEEGLKFMVYLQKENIIDESGMPKERFSAEFPKEGPSILRIQQVVRGDSAAYFCASSPDLAGHPYEQYFGPGTRLTVT.